This record looks at one T cell receptor beta chain sequence and its context. The antigen is unknown. This sample is part of a study of T cell responses to AZD1222 COVID-19 vaccine. Study-wide points: Baseline antibody screening turned up just six or seven seropositive AZD1222 recipients. Dominant at 160-218 and 743-854, vaccine-associated CD4 TCRs also spanned spike.

The germline V gene has CDR1 SNHLY and CDR2 FYNNEI. The V gene end was trimmed by 7 bases and the J gene end by 0 bases; junction bases not matched to a gene: 9. The CDR3 length is 15 residues. Repertoires were generated with immunoSEQ multiplex PCR, while TCRdb's copy carries only in-frame clones and drops some. Here the sample spans around 25,000 clones, about nine tenths being singletons. The sample was peripheral blood, taken 28 days after the second AZD1222 dose. The chain employs TRBV2 and TRBJ2-7, with 7 bases matching TRBD1. The TCR sequence derives from an adult who received the AZD1222 COVID-19 vaccine. The CDR3 sequence: CASTDGQVSSYEQYF. The CDR3, as DNA: TGTGCCAGCACCGACGGACAGGTCAGCTCCTACGAGCAGTACTTC.